These 17 T cell receptor beta chains were sequenced from one sample in a study of identical twins. TCRdb passed the 5' RACE reads through MiXCR, listing each CDR3 protein once. The repertoire holds a few hundred thousand distinct CDR3 sequences, 7% to 9.5% seen once, with under 10% in the top ten. Sample: naive T cells sorted from blood. These receptors came from a woman aged 45-65 years in good health.

The chain has TRBV7-8 and TRBJ1-5; D unclear. Germline CDR1 and CDR2: SGHVS and FQNEAQ. CDR3 length: 17 amino acids. With 2 bases removed from V and 2 bases from J, the gap between germline ends came to 16 bases. In DNA, the CDR3 is TGTGCCAGCAGCTTAAAGATGGATCCCCGGGGCAATCAGCCCCAGCATTTT. Protein product: CASSLKMDPRGNQPQHF. Drawing the rest from reference TRBV7-8 and TRBJ1-5, the complete variable domain is GAGVSQSPRYKVAKRGQDVALRCDPISGHVSLFWYQQALGQGPEFLTYFQNEAQLDKSGLPSDRFFAERPEGSVSTLKIQRTQQEDSAVYLCASSLKMDPRGNQPQHFGDGTRLSIL.

This clonotype was detected ten times or more. This sequence joins TRBV29-1 and TRBJ2-7; D unclear. The V end lost 4 bases, the J end lost 3 bases, and 10 bases lay between the germline ends. The germline V gene encodes CDR1 SQVTM and CDR2 ANQGSEA. The CDR3 is made up of 12 amino acids. The chain's CDR3 is CSVGSGFYEQYF. In DNA, the CDR3 is TGCAGCGTTGGTTCCGGTTTCTACGAGCAGTACTTC.

This clonotype came up many times. This chain links TRBV5-1 with TRBJ2-3; 11 bases map to TRBD2. The CDR3 covers 16 residues. J lost 0 bases, V lost 4 bases, and 4 bases had no gene match. Germline-derived CDR1 and CDR2 are SGHRS and YFSETQ. The CDR3 reads CASSRRLAGSTDTQYF. Written as DNA, the CDR3 is TGCGCCAGCAGCCGACGACTAGCGGGGAGCACAGATACGCAGTATTTT.

This chain uses TRBV20-1 with TRBJ2-1; TRBD2 matches 8 bases. The CDR3 loop spans 14 amino acids. CDR1 and CDR2 (germline): DFQATT, SNEGSKA (reference sequence). V dropped 3 bases and J dropped 10; count of bases not matched to a gene: 11. This CDR3 is CSASSSGRVKEQFF. The CDR3 coding sequence is TGCAGTGCTAGCAGCAGCGGGAGAGTAAAAGAGCAGTTCTTC.

The chain employs TRBV10-3 and TRBJ2-3, with D perhaps TRBD1 or TRBD2 (6 bases each). V was clipped by 4 bases and J by 3 bases, with 11 bases between them. Germline V gene sequence: CDR1 ENHRY, CDR2 SYGVKD. The CDR3 has 14 amino acids. CDR3 sequence (DNA): TGTGCCATCAGTGGCAGGGGAGGAACAGATACGCAGTATTTT. It translates to CAISGRGGTDTQYF.

The chain employs TRBV20-1 and TRBJ1-4, with TRBD1 matching over 9 bases. Germline V gives CDR1 DFQATT, CDR2 SNEGSKA (reference sequence). V shed 5 bases and J 4 bases; nucleotides not matched to a gene: 5. CDR3 length: 14 residues. DNA for the CDR3: TGCAGTGCTTTACAGGGGGCTGGTAATGAAAAACTGTTTTTT. It codes for CSALQGAGNEKLFF.

This clonotype was seen a few times. J is TRBJ2-7 and V is TRBV20-1; the D call may be TRBD1 or TRBD2 (5 bases each). The ends were cut back, 6 bases at V and 7 bases at J, with 22 bases in the middle. The germline V gene has CDR1 DFQATT and CDR2 SNEGSKA (reference sequence). This CDR3 region has 14 residues. The chain's CDR3 is CSAFDAGTLLEQYV. CDR3 DNA sequence: TGCAGTGCGTTCGACGCCGGGACGCTTTTGGAGCAGTACGTC.

This clonotype has more than one count but fewer than ten. The chain uses TRBV3-1 and TRBJ2-3; TRBD1 matches 9 bases. V shed 2 bases and J 2 bases; nucleotides not matched to a gene: 5. The CDR3 extends over 16 amino acids. Germline CDR1 LGHDT, CDR2 YNNKEL (reference sequence). The CDR3 DNA sequence: TGTGCCAGCAGCCAATGGGGGACAGGGCCCACAGATACGCAGTATTTT. Translating it yields CASSQWGTGPTDTQYF.

This clonotype was seen many times. This chain joins TRBV6-5 and TRBJ2-3; 9 bases align to TRBD1. The junction had 10 bases not matched to a gene; V was cut back by 0 bases and J by 6 bases. The CDR3 sequence is 17 residues long. The germline gives CDR1 MNHEY, CDR2 SVGAGI. The CDR3, as DNA: TGTGCCAGCAGTTACTCGATCTTATGGACAGGGGAGGATACGCAGTATTTT. Protein sequence: CASSYSILWTGEDTQYF.

This clonotype turned up a few times. The genes are TRBV5-1 and TRBJ1-2; no reliable D call. Trimming took 2 bases from V and 8 from J, leaving 13 bases between them. Per germline, CDR1 SGHRS and CDR2 YFSETQ. The CDR3 extends over 13 amino acids. CDR3 sequence reads: CASSLRTSGGYTF. The CDR3 DNA is TGCGCCAGCAGCTTAAGGACCTCGGGAGGCTACACCTTC.

V usage is TRBV6-5 and J usage is TRBJ1-1; tentatively, D is TRBD1 (5 bases). V dropped 2 bases and J dropped 3 bases, with 16 bases sitting between them. This CDR3 spans 16 amino acids. The germline V gene encodes CDR1 MNHEY and CDR2 SVGAGI. This chain's CDR3 is CASSYQVGARDTEAFF. The CDR3 bases are TGTGCCAGCAGTTACCAAGTCGGGGCGCGGGACACTGAAGCTTTCTTT.

This clonotype was detected a few times. This chain uses TRBV7-9 with TRBJ2-2; 8 bases are shared with TRBD2. Germline CDR1 reads SEHNR; CDR2 reads FQNEAQ (reference sequence). The CDR3 has 13 amino acids. With 8 bases clipped from V and 7 bases from J, the junction kept 6 bases outside the gene matches. The CDR3 protein is CASVRAGVGELFF. CDR3 in DNA: TGTGCCAGCGTGCGAGCGGGAGTCGGGGAGCTGTTTTTT.

The CDR3 reads CSARGLNLPQNYNEQFF. The DNA of the CDR3 is TGCAGTGCTAGGGGACTCAATCTCCCCCAGAACTACAATGAGCAGTTCTTC. The chain joins TRBV20-1 to TRBJ2-1; D is possibly TRBD2 (6 bases). The CDR3 runs 17 residues. V lost 3 bases to trimming and J lost 3 bases, with 21 bases between them. The germline V gene encodes CDR1 DFQATT and CDR2 SNEGSKA (reference sequence).

In its sample, this clonotype was seen once. The J gene is TRBJ2-3, the V gene TRBV7-8; 7 bases map to TRBD2. The CDR3 extends over 15 amino acids. Germline assignment: CDR1 SGHVS and CDR2 FQNEAQ. J lost 6 bases, V lost 8 bases, and 14 bases had no gene match. For the CDR3, the DNA is TGTGCCAGCGGAGGGTCCGGGGAGGGAGGCGATACGCAGTATTTT. This gives the protein CASGGSGEGGDTQYF.

This clonotype was found many times. The V and J genes are TRBV24-1 and TRBJ2-3; D possibly matches TRBD1 or TRBD2 (5 bases each). The length of the CDR3 is 14 residues. V lost 2 bases, J lost 4 bases, and 9 bases lay in between. Germline CDR1 and CDR2: KGHDR and SFDVKD. The CDR3 coding sequence is TGTGCCACCAGTGATTCTCAGGGACCAGATACGCAGTATTTT. It yields the protein CATSDSQGPDTQYF.

This clonotype has just a few counts. Sequence at one end of the junction differs from germline and may be a read error. V and J are TRBV15 and TRBJ2-7; TRBD2 agrees at 10 bases. This CDR3 region has 15 residues. Germline V CDR1 and CDR2: LNHNV, YYDKDF (reference sequence). The CDR3 bases are TGTGCCACCAGCAACCTCGGCGGGCTAGCGGGAGTTGAGCACTTC. Translated, it gives CATSNLGGLAGVEHF.

This clonotype has a count of ten or more. The chain employs TRBV29-1 and TRBJ2-2, with 7 bases lining up with TRBD2. With V trimmed by 4 bases and J by 4 bases, 3 bases remained unmatched. The CDR3 is 13 amino acids. Germline CDR1 SQVTM, CDR2 ANQGSEA. CDR3 residues: CSVVLAATGELFF. The CDR3 region has the DNA TGCAGCGTTGTTCTAGCGGCCACCGGGGAGCTGTTTTTT.